This is a list of T cell receptor beta chains from one sample in a study of early T cells in non-severe SARS-CoV-2 infection. TCRdb called the 5' RACE reads again in MiXCR, with one record for every CDR3 protein. The data show fewer than 85,000 distinct CDR3 sequences, with roughly 10% seen just once and around 11% held by the top ten. The specimen comprised whole blood, sampled at baseline. All receptors come from an adult who was a healthcare worker with PCR-confirmed SARS-CoV-2 infection or an uninfected control (not recorded which). Both conserved end residues are part of each CDR3. A D gene is named only where the DNA matches it firmly. Expanded clones are given a class, and other clones once, few, many or no size at all.

V	length	J	D	size	DNA	CDR3
TRBV18	15	TRBJ1-2	.	many	TGTGCCAGCTCACCCTCCATCGACAGGACGGGAGGCTACACCTTC	CASSPSIDRTGGYTF
TRBV20-1	15	TRBJ1-2	.	.	TGCAGTGCTGGAGTACCTGGGGCGCCTAACTATGGCTACACCTTC	CSAGVPGAPNYGYTF
TRBV28	15	TRBJ2-7	.	.	TGTGCCAGCAGTCGTCTGACAGGCAGCTCCTACGAGCAGTACTTC	CASSRLTGSSYEQYF
TRBV7-9	13	TRBJ2-1	.	few	TGTGCCAGCAGCTGGGCTAGTTTCAATGAGCAGTTCTTC	CASSWASFNEQFF
TRBV12-3/TRBV12-4	14	TRBJ2-1	.	.	TGTGCCAGCAGTTCCCGGGACGGAGACAATGAGCAGTTCTTC	CASSSRDGDNEQFF
TRBV6-2/TRBV6-3	13	TRBJ1-5	.	few	TGTGCCAGCAGTTACGGGGTAGAGCAGCCCCAGCATTTT	CASSYGVEQPQHF
TRBV25-1	12	TRBJ2-7	.	.	TGTGCCAGCAGTGGAGACCTCTACGAGCAGTACTTC	CASSGDLYEQYF
TRBV9	16	TRBJ2-7	TRBD2	few	TGTGCCAGCAGCAACCCTAGCGGGGGGCCCTCCTACGAGCAGTACTTC	CASSNPSGGPSYEQYF
TRBV5-1	16	TRBJ2-3	.	few	TGCGCCAGCAGCTTGGTTACAGGTGGCGGCACAGATACGCAGTATTTT	CASSLVTGGGTDTQYF
TRBV28	16	TRBJ1-4	.	many	TGTGCCAGCAGTATTACAGGGAGGTGGACTAATGAAAAACTGTTTTTT	CASSITGRWTNEKLFF
TRBV6-5	13	TRBJ1-1	.	few	TGTGCCAGCAGTTACGGGGGGATCGGTGAAGCTTTCTTT	CASSYGGIGEAFF
TRBV28	14	TRBJ2-7	.	.	TGTGCCAGCAGTTCAGTGGGTGGGGACTACGAGCAGTACTTC	CASSSVGGDYEQYF
TRBV6-1	13	TRBJ1-1	.	few	TGTGCCAGCAGTGTTACAGGCAACACTGAAGCTTTCTTT	CASSVTGNTEAFF
TRBV24-1	15	TRBJ2-1	.	few	TGTGCCACCAGTGGGAGCAGGACGGACTACAATGAGCAGTTCTTC	CATSGSRTDYNEQFF
TRBV5-1	15	TRBJ1-1	TRBD1	many	TGCGCCAGCAGCTTCTTGGACAGGCCGAACACTGAAGCTTTCTTT	CASSFLDRPNTEAFF
TRBV5-6	17	TRBJ2-5	.	many	TGTGCCAGCAGCTTGCCTCTCTTTTCGGAACGCCAAGAGACCCAGTACTTC	CASSLPLFSERQETQYF
TRBV27	14	TRBJ1-2	.	.	TGTGCCAGCAGTCCCCTCCGGGCTCCCTATGGCTACACCTTC	CASSPLRAPYGYTF
TRBV9	14	TRBJ1-2	.	few	TGTGCCAGCAGCGTATTAGACAATAACTATGGCTACACCTTC	CASSVLDNNYGYTF
TRBV29-1	13	TRBJ2-4	.	.	TGCAGCGCGCCTGGACACGAGGGGGACATTCAGTACTTC	CSAPGHEGDIQYF
TRBV10-3	17	TRBJ2-1	TRBD1	.	TGTGCCATCACCCGGACCGCCGGACAGGCCTTCAGCAATGAGCAGTTCTTC	CAITRTAGQAFSNEQFF
TRBV7-9	16	TRBJ1-2	TRBD1	once	TGTGCCACCAGCCTCGGACAGGCGATCGATATCGATGGCTACACCTTC	CATSLGQAIDIDGYTF
TRBV28	19	TRBJ2-6	.	many	TGTGCCAGCAGTTTATTCGAGTTGAGGAGACACTCTGGGGCCAACGTCCTGACTTTC	CASSLFELRRHSGANVLTF
TRBV29-1	11	TRBJ2-1	.	.	TGCAGCGTCGATATCTACAATGAGCAGTTCTTC	CSVDIYNEQFF
TRBV5-1	14	TRBJ1-6	TRBD1	.	TGCGCCAGCAGATCTTCAGGGGGAAACTCACCCCTCCACTTT	CASRSSGGNSPLHF
TRBV19	14	TRBJ2-3	.	.	TGTGCCAGTAGTATCGGAGGTTGGACAGATACGCAGTATTTT	CASSIGGWTDTQYF
TRBV4-2	16	TRBJ2-3	.	many	TGTGCCAGCAGCCAGGGCGGCCTTGGGACCCTGGAGACGCAGTATTTT	CASSQGGLGTLETQYF
TRBV11-2	17	TRBJ1-1	.	many	TGTGCCAGCAGCTCCCTATCGACAGTCTCCATGAACACTGAAGCTTTCTTT	CASSSLSTVSMNTEAFF
TRBV7-8	14	TRBJ2-5	TRBD2	few	TGTGCCAGCAGCTGGGGACTAGCTAGTGAGACCCAGTACTTC	CASSWGLASETQYF
TRBV9	16	TRBJ2-1	.	many	TGTGCCAGCAGCGTAGAGCTGCGGAGCTCCTACAATGAGCAGTTCTTC	CASSVELRSSYNEQFF
TRBV28	14	TRBJ2-1	TRBD2	few	TGTGCCAGCTTAGCGGGGGGGCCTCACAATGAGCAGTTCTTC	CASLAGGPHNEQFF
TRBV4-3	16	TRBJ2-1	.	few	TGCGCCAGCAGCCAAGATTGGAGGGGGGGCCGGAATGAGCAGTTCTTC	CASSQDWRGGRNEQFF
TRBV6-2/TRBV6-3	14	TRBJ2-7	.	.	TGTGCCAGCAGTTACTCGACTTATAGCTACGAGCAGTACTTC	CASSYSTYSYEQYF
TRBV28	19	TRBJ1-6	TRBD1	.	TGTGCCAGCAGTTTGGAGCAAGGGACAGGGAGCTCCTATAATTCACCCCTCCACTTT	CASSLEQGTGSSYNSPLHF
TRBV7-9	14	TRBJ2-1	TRBD1	.	TGTGCCAGCAGCTCGGGACAGCCCTACAATGAGCAGTTCTTC	CASSSGQPYNEQFF
TRBV11-2	13	TRBJ2-3	.	many	TGTGCCAGCAGCTTCGTACTCACAGATACGCAGTATTTT	CASSFVLTDTQYF
TRBV12-3/TRBV12-4	12	TRBJ2-3	.	few	TGTGCCAGCAGATTGACAGCAGATACGCAGTATTTT	CASRLTADTQYF
TRBV6-1	14	TRBJ2-5	TRBD1	.	TGTGCCAGCAGTGAAGAAAGGGGGCTCGGGACCCAGTACTTC	CASSEERGLGTQYF
TRBV4-2	16	TRBJ2-2	.	many	TGTGCCAGCAGCCAAGGCCAGACCTTTGCGGCCGGGGAGCTGTTTTTT	CASSQGQTFAAGELFF
TRBV7-3	13	TRBJ2-5	.	.	TGTGCCAGCTCGGCGGGGGCAGGGGAGACCCAGTACTTC	CASSAGAGETQYF
TRBV11-2	14	TRBJ2-5	.	.	TGTGCCAGCAGCTATCGACTGGGCCCCGAGACCCAGTACTTC	CASSYRLGPETQYF
TRBV6-4	13	TRBJ1-1	.	few	TGTGCCAGCAGTGTTCGGGCCGGCACTGAAGCTTTCTTT	CASSVRAGTEAFF
TRBV6-5	17	TRBJ1-2	TRBD1	few	TGTGCCAGCAGTTATGTCCAGAACAGGGGGCAGGACTATGGCTACACCTTC	CASSYVQNRGQDYGYTF
TRBV28	15	TRBJ1-4	TRBD1	.	TGTGCCAGCAGTTCGACAGGGGAGGGAAATGAAAAACTGTTTTTT	CASSSTGEGNEKLFF
TRBV28	15	TRBJ1-1	TRBD1	.	TGTGCCAGCAGCCGCCCCACAGGGGGTCACACTGAAGCTTTCTTT	CASSRPTGGHTEAFF
TRBV6-1	16	TRBJ2-2	.	.	TGTGCCAGCAACCCGCTTTGGGGGTTGTGGACCGGGGAGCTGTTTTTT	CASNPLWGLWTGELFF
TRBV4-1	17	TRBJ1-2	.	.	TGCGCCAGCAGCCAACCCGGATTGCCTCTGGGAGACTATGGCTACACCTTC	CASSQPGLPLGDYGYTF
TRBV20-1	13	TRBJ2-7	.	few	TGCAGTGCTAGCCAAGGAGGGGTCCACGAGCAGTACTTC	CSASQGGVHEQYF
TRBV7-6	16	TRBJ2-3	TRBD1	many	TGTGCCAGCAGCTTAGGGACAGGGTTGGACACAGATACGCAGTATTTT	CASSLGTGLDTDTQYF
TRBV20-1	19	TRBJ2-1	TRBD2	few	TGCAGTGCTAGAGGTGTTATTCCCAGCGGGAGAGTTATTAGGGATGAGCAGTTCTTC	CSARGVIPSGRVIRDEQFF
TRBV12-3/TRBV12-4	15	TRBJ2-3	.	many	TGTGCCAGCAGTACCGCCGGCGGGACAACAGATACGCAGTATTTT	CASSTAGGTTDTQYF
TRBV18	17	TRBJ1-5	.	few	TGTGCCAGCTCACCAGAAATGGGGGGCTTTAGCAATCAGCCCCAGCATTTT	CASSPEMGGFSNQPQHF
TRBV6-1	13	TRBJ1-4	.	.	TGTGCCACCCAAGGGCGGACTTATGAAAAACCGTTTTTT	CATQGRTYEKPFF
TRBV14	14	TRBJ1-1	.	few	TGTGCCAGCAGCCCGCCCCTTGGGGTCACTGAAGCTTTCTTT	CASSPPLGVTEAFF
TRBV6-5	15	TRBJ2-7	TRBD2	many	TGTGCCAGCAGTAAGCTAGCGGGGGGAACCTACGAGCAGTACTTC	CASSKLAGGTYEQYF
TRBV29-1	10	TRBJ2-1	TRBD2	.	TGCAGCGGGGGGGGCAATGAGCAGTTCTTC	CSGGGNEQFF
TRBV20-1	12	TRBJ2-7	.	many	TGCAGTGCCCTGAGGGTGTCCCACGAGCAGTACTTC	CSALRVSHEQYF
TRBV12-3/TRBV12-4	15	TRBJ1-1	.	few	TGTGCCAGCAGCTCTCAAGGGGCAGTCTACACTGAAGCTTTCTTT	CASSSQGAVYTEAFF
TRBV9	15	TRBJ2-5	TRBD1	few	TGTGCCAGCAGCGTAGGGACAGGGATCGAAGAGACCCAGTACTTC	CASSVGTGIEETQYF
TRBV7-9	11	TRBJ1-1	.	.	TGTGCCAGCAGCATCGGACAGAGGCCTTTCTTT	CASSIGQRPFF
TRBV3-1	14	TRBJ1-2	.	.	TGTGCCAGCAGCCAAGAAGCCGCCAGGAGAGGCTACACCTTC	CASSQEAARRGYTF